Here is one T cell receptor beta chain with its context. Its antigen remains unknown. This sample is part of a study of cytomegalovirus exposure and HLA in healthy donors. Study-level findings and limits: It was only CMV serostatus that was available as immune exposure information.

V shed 4 bases and J 4 bases; nucleotides not matched to a gene: 9. This CDR3 spans 15 amino acids. Germline V lookup: CDR1 LNHDA, CDR2 SQIVND (reference sequence). Both 60 Vbeta primers and 13 Jbeta primers went into the PCR. In the original processing: A follow-up analysis tallied some 80 million unique TCR beta chains, 9 million to 11 million shared. Sequencing used immunoSEQ multiplex PCR; TCRdb keeps in-frame clones, though not all of them. V and J calls and clone size come straight from that table; D and trimming were deduced from the DNA. Seen here are roughly 150,000 clones, about 82% observed once, and the top ten hold more than 3.5%.

The chain recombines TRBV19 with TRBJ1-2, with 7 bases identical to TRBD1. This TCR came from a woman between 35 and 50 years old in good health and CMV-seropositive. The sample was PBMCs. CDR3 region: CASSTPQGVGYGYTF. Here the CDR3 DNA reads TGTGCCAGTAGTACCCCCCAGGGGGTCGGCTATGGCTACACCTTC.